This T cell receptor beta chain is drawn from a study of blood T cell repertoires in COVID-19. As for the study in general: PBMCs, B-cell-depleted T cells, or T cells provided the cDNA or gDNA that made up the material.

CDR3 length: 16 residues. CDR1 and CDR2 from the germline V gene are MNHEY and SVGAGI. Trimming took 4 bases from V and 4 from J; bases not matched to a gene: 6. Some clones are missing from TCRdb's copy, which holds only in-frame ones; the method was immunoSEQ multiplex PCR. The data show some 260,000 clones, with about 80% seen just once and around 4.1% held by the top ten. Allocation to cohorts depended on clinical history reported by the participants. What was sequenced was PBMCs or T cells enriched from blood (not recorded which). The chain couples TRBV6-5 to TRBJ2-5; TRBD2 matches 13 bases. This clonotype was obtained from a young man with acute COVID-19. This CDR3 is CASSSLRTSGRETQYF. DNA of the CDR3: TGTGCCAGCAGTTCCCTACGGACTAGCGGGAGAGAGACCCAGTACTTC.